Each of the 22 T cell receptor beta chains below was sequenced from the same sample in a study of PD-L1 blockade in urothelial cancer. Described time point: peripheral blood 6 weeks after treatment start. TCRdb's copy holds only in-frame clones and misses some; the assay was immunoSEQ multiplex PCR. The data hold 35,000 to 40,000 clones, with 65% to 90% observed a single time. This specimen consisted of PBMCs, obtained around atezolizumab (anti-PD-L1) treatment. These receptors were taken from a man between 60 and 70 years old with urothelial cancer.

This chain connects TRBV12-5 to TRBJ1-2; 7 nucleotides align to TRBD1. With 3 bases clipped from V and 10 bases from J, the junction kept 8 bases outside the gene matches. This CDR3 spans 13 amino acids. CDR1 LGHNT and CDR2 FRNRAP come from the germline V gene. The CDR3 DNA reads as TGTGCTAGTGGTTTAGGTAGGGGGCTACACTACACCTTC. The encoded protein is CASGLGRGLHYTF.

CDR3 bases: TGTGCCAGCAGTGCTAGGGACAGGAACAATCAGCCCCAGCATTTT. Translated: CASSARDRNNQPQHF. The rearrangement uses TRBV2 and TRBJ1-5; 8 nucleotides match TRBD1. Germline loops: CDR1 SNHLY, CDR2 FYNNEI. With V trimmed by 4 bases and J by 3 bases, 5 bases remained unmatched. CDR3 length: 15 residues.

The DNA for the CDR3 is TGCAGCGTCGCAGGGTTCACTGAAGCTTTCTTT. Its translation: CSVAGFTEAFF. The V and J genes are TRBV29-1 and TRBJ1-1; a weak D match, TRBD1 (5 bases). Trimming took 6 bases from V and 4 from J, leaving 9 bases between them. The CDR3 extends over 11 amino acids. Germline V gives CDR1 SQVTM, CDR2 ANQGSEA.

V gene TRBV11-2 combines with J gene TRBJ1-2; D call uncertain. Deletions cut 5 bases from V and 9 bases from J, with 13 bases between. Germline CDR1 SGHAT, CDR2 FQNNGV. The CDR3 sequence is 12 residues long. CDR3 region: CASSPGSGSYTF. The CDR3 coding sequence is TGTGCCAGCAGCCCCGGGTCGGGGAGCTACACCTTC. Full variable domain (missing parts from reference TRBV11-2 and TRBJ1-2): EAGVAQSPRYKIIEKRQSVAFWCNPISGHATLYWYQQILGQGPKLLIQFQNNGVVDDSQLPKDRFSAERLKGVDSTLKIQPAKLEDSAVYLCASSPGSGSYTFGSGTRLTVV.

The rearrangement links TRBV5-6 to TRBJ2-3; 9 bases are shared with TRBD1. Per germline, CDR1 SGHDT and CDR2 YYEEEE. Losses at the gene ends were 3 bases for V and 3 bases for J; bases not matched to a gene: 8. The CDR3 totals 16 residues. This chain's CDR3 is CASSSGGQGDTDTQYF. CDR3 DNA sequence: TGTGCCAGCAGCTCGGGGGGACAGGGTGATACAGATACGCAGTATTTT. Full variable domain (missing parts from reference TRBV5-6 and TRBJ2-3): DAGVTQSPTHLIKTRGQQVTLRCSPKSGHDTVSWYQQALGQGPQFIFQYYEEEERQRGNFPDRFSGHQFPNYSSELNVNALLLGDSALYLCASSSGGQGDTDTQYFGPGTRLTVL.

The V call is TRBV28, the J call TRBJ2-7; 8 positions match TRBD2. V trimming: 3 bases; J trimming: 1 base; junction bases outside the gene matches: 2. Germline-derived CDR1 and CDR2 are MDHEN and SYDVKM. CDR3 length: 14 residues. The CDR3 coding sequence is TGTGCCAGCAGTTTTCCTAGCGGGTCCTACGAGCAGTACTTC. It encodes CASSFPSGSYEQYF. Looking up the rest from reference TRBV28 and TRBJ2-7 gives the full variable domain: DVKVTQSSRYLVKRTGEKVFLECVQDMDHENMFWYRQDPGLGLRLIYFSYDVKMKEKGDIPEGYSVSREKKERFSLILESASTNQTSMYLCASSFPSGSYEQYFGPGTRLTVT.

J is TRBJ2-7 and V is TRBV9; TRBD1 is a possible D gene (6 bases). CDR1 is SGDLS, CDR2 YYNGEE, per germline. The V end lost 0 bases, the J end lost 2 bases, and 12 bases lay between the germline ends. The CDR3 sequence is 15 residues long. The CDR3 DNA sequence: TGTGCCAGCAGCGTAGGGCCAGGGGTCCCCTACGAGCAGTACTTC. Its protein is CASSVGPGVPYEQYF. The full variable domain, its missing parts supplied by reference TRBV9 and TRBJ2-7, is DSGVTQTPKHLITATGQRVTLRCSPRSGDLSVYWYQQSLDQGLQFLIQYYNGEERAKGNILERFSAQQFPDLHSELNLSSLELGDSALYFCASSVGPGVPYEQYFGPGTRLTVT.

The CDR3 spells CASMSSYEQYF. The CDR3 coding sequence is TGTGCCAGCATGAGTTCGTACGAGCAGTACTTC. The V and J genes are TRBV2 and TRBJ2-7; the D is unclear. Trimming cost V 7 bases and J 4 bases, with 8 bases left between them. This CDR3 contains 11 residues. Germline-derived CDR1 and CDR2 are SNHLY and FYNNEI. Based on the CDR3 plus reference TRBV2 and TRBJ2-7, the full variable domain is EPEVTQTPSHQVTQMGQEVILRCVPISNHLYFYWYRQILGQKVEFLVSFYNNEISEKSEIFDDQFSVERPDGSNFTLKIRSTKLEDSAMYFCASMSSYEQYFGPGTRLTVT.

The gene calls are TRBV30 and TRBJ2-7, with 12 bases lining up with TRBD1. This CDR3 spans 15 amino acids. Germline loops: CDR1 GTSNPN, CDR2 SVGIG (reference sequence). The trim removed 4 bases at V and 4 bases at J, leaving 8 bases unmatched. Written as DNA, the CDR3 is TGTGCCTGGAACTTGGGGACAGGGGGCAGATACGAGCAGTACTTC. Translating it yields CAWNLGTGGRYEQYF.

Judged by abundance, this clone is medium-sized. The chain combines TRBV9 with TRBJ2-1; D is possibly TRBD2 (6 bases). Deletions cut 4 bases from V and 7 bases from J, with 15 bases between. Germline V gives CDR1 SGDLS, CDR2 YYNGEE. This CDR3 has 14 amino acids. CDR3 in amino acids: CASSPRLGRNEQFF. CDR3 DNA sequence: TGTGCCAGCAGCCCCCGACTAGGGAGGAATGAGCAGTTCTTC.

The chain uses TRBV12-5 and TRBJ2-7; maybe TRBD1 (6 bases). This CDR3 contains 16 residues. V lost 6 bases and J lost 0, with 18 bases in between. Germline loops: CDR1 LGHNT, CDR2 FRNRAP. The CDR3 loop reads CASGPGVRPNSYEQYF. In DNA, the CDR3 is TGTGCTAGTGGGCCAGGGGTCAGACCTAACTCCTACGAGCAGTACTTC.

The chain is built from TRBV7-6 and TRBJ2-2; D is possibly TRBD2 (5 bases). CDR3 length: 14 amino acids. Germline V lookup: CDR1 SGHVS, CDR2 FNYEAQ. Trimming pared 4 bases from V and 4 bases from J, leaving 10 bases between. The CDR3 loop reads CASSSTRGTGELFF. In DNA, the CDR3 is TGTGCCAGCAGCTCCACCCGGGGCACCGGGGAGCTGTTTTTT.

The gene calls are TRBV30 and TRBJ2-7; possibly TRBD2 for D (6 bases). CDR1 and CDR2 (germline): GTSNPN, SVGIG (reference sequence). This CDR3 has 16 residues. V shed 2 bases and J shed 7 bases, with 24 bases lying between them. This chain's CDR3 is CAWSSLSGREMREQYF. The CDR3 DNA reads as TGTGCCTGGAGTTCTTTATCGGGGCGGGAAATGAGGGAGCAGTACTTC. The full variable domain, its missing parts supplied by reference TRBV30 and TRBJ2-7, is SQTIHQWPATLVQPVGSPLSLECTVEGTSNPNLYWYRQAAGRGLQLLFYSVGIGQISSEVPQNLSASRPQDRQFILSSKKLLLSDSGFYLCAWSSLSGREMREQYFGPGTRLTVT.

The CDR3 loop is CASSVRGPVGSRYEQYF. The CDR3 DNA reads TGTGCCAGCAGTGTGCGGGGTCCGGTGGGCTCACGCTACGAGCAGTACTTC. The chain recombines TRBV6-1 with TRBJ2-7; possibly TRBD2 for D (6 bases). The CDR3 covers 17 residues. With 4 bases removed from V and 3 bases from J, the gap between germline ends came to 22 bases. Germline CDR1 and CDR2: MNHNS and SASEGT.

The chain joins TRBV10-3 to TRBJ1-5; D is ambiguous. V was trimmed by 4 bases and J by 5 bases, leaving 12 bases between them. The CDR3 loop spans 14 amino acids. Germline lookup yields CDR1 ENHRY and CDR2 SYGVKD. CDR3 sequence: CAISVYESHQPQHF. CDR3 coding DNA: TGTGCCATCAGTGTCTACGAAAGTCATCAGCCCCAGCATTTT.

In DNA form, the CDR3 reads TGTGCCAGCAGTCGTGGACTAAATTCACCCCTCCACTTT. Encoded protein: CASSRGLNSPLHF. The chain combines TRBV7-9 with TRBJ1-6; D remains ambiguous. CDR3 length: 13 residues. V shed 6 bases and J shed 7 bases, with 10 bases lying between them. In germline, CDR1 is SEHNR, CDR2 FQNEAQ (reference sequence).

This sequence joins TRBV5-1 and TRBJ1-1, with D perhaps matching TRBD1 (6 bases). Between the trimmed V and J ends, which lost 7 bases and 1 base, there was a span of 11 bases. Germline V CDR1 and CDR2: SGHRS, YFSETQ. The CDR3 totals 13 residues. CDR3 sequence reads: CASHYRANTEAFF. CDR3 nucleotide sequence: TGCGCCAGCCACTACAGGGCGAACACTGAAGCTTTCTTT.

This chain links TRBV18 with TRBJ1-3; the match to TRBD1 covers 7 bases. The CDR3 is made up of 15 amino acids. J lost 0 bases, V lost 3 bases, and 2 bases had no gene match. Germline CDR1 reads KGHSH; CDR2 reads LQKENI. The CDR3: CASSPPGGSGNTIYF. The DNA of the CDR3 is TGTGCCAGCTCACCGCCAGGGGGCTCTGGAAACACCATATATTTT.

The chain employs TRBV5-5 and TRBJ1-2; D uncertain. Trimming pared 4 bases from V and 7 bases from J, leaving 8 bases between. Germline V gives CDR1 SGHKS, CDR2 YYEKEE (reference sequence). CDR3 length: 11 amino acids. The CDR3 spells CASSGTAGYTF. The DNA for the CDR3 is TGTGCCAGCAGCGGTACAGCTGGCTACACCTTC. Complete variable domain (other parts from reference TRBV5-5 and TRBJ1-2): DAGVTQSPTHLIKTRGQQVTLRCSPISGHKSVSWYQQVLGQGPQFIFQYYEKEERGRGNFPDRFSARQFPNYSSELNVNALLLGDSALYLCASSGTAGYTFGSGTRLTVV.

The gene calls are TRBV6-4 and TRBJ1-1; TRBD1 matches at 7 bases. V lost 5 bases to trimming and J lost 0 bases; unmatched junction nucleotides: 6. The CDR3 has 15 amino acids. Per the germline V gene, CDR1 is MRHNA and CDR2 is SNTAGT. The CDR3 spells CASSPGGGLNTEAFF. CDR3 DNA: TGTGCCAGCAGTCCCGGAGGGGGCCTGAACACTGAAGCTTTCTTT.

This clone was seen many times. This chain joins TRBV7-6 and TRBJ2-1, with no clear D. Germline CDR1 and CDR2: SGHVS and FNYEAQ. Trimming pared 5 bases from V and 0 bases from J, leaving 11 bases between. The CDR3 is made up of 15 amino acids. CDR3 residues: CASSIDWSSYNEQFF. CDR3 coding DNA: TGTGCCAGCAGCATAGACTGGAGCTCCTACAATGAGCAGTTCTTC.

This rearrangement joins TRBV12-5 to TRBJ2-1; TRBD1 agrees at 12 bases. In germline, CDR1 is LGHNT, CDR2 FRNRAP. V lost 7 bases, J lost 9 bases, and 7 bases stayed unmatched. The CDR3 is 14 amino acids. CDR3 sequence reads: CASEKGQGASEQFF. The CDR3 nucleotides read TGTGCTAGTGAAAAGGGACAGGGGGCGAGTGAGCAGTTCTTC.